These T cell receptor beta chains were read from a single sample in a study of T cell responses to AZD1222 COVID-19 vaccine. Data came from immunoSEQ multiplex PCR; TCRdb stores just in-frame clones and leaves some out. Of about 180,000 clones listed, 90% to 95% are singletons. The input for sequencing was peripheral blood, taken 28 days after the second AZD1222 dose. The receptors shown here come from an adult who received the AZD1222 COVID-19 vaccine. CDR3s include the opening cysteine and the closing phenylalanine or tryptophan. The order of the fields is V gene, clone size, J gene, D gene, CDR3 protein, CDR3 DNA. The D gene is left open where the match is weak. A clone size is listed for some rows: how often the clone was seen (once, few, many), or a class if it is expanded.

v_gene: TRBV27
abundance: -
j_gene: TRBJ2-3
d_gene: TRBD2
CDR3aa: CASSSTGGLYTDTQYF
CDR3nt: TGTGCCAGCAGTTCCACCGGGGGACTATACACAGATACGCAGTATTTT

v_gene: TRBV4-1
abundance: -
j_gene: TRBJ2-1
d_gene: -
CDR3aa: CASSQIGTPGNEQFF
CDR3nt: TGCGCCAGCAGCCAGATCGGGACCCCTGGTAATGAGCAGTTCTTC

v_gene: TRBV29-1
abundance: -
j_gene: TRBJ1-1
d_gene: -
CDR3aa: CSVEPGVSTEAFF
CDR3nt: TGCAGCGTTGAACCGGGAGTATCCACTGAAGCTTTCTTT

v_gene: TRBV13
abundance: -
j_gene: TRBJ1-2
d_gene: -
CDR3aa: CASSLSVSYGYTF
CDR3nt: TGTGCCAGCAGCTTAAGCGTCTCCTATGGCTACACCTTC

v_gene: TRBV27
abundance: -
j_gene: TRBJ1-1
d_gene: -
CDR3aa: CASSTDSVTEAFF
CDR3nt: TGTGCCAGCAGTACGGACAGCGTCACTGAAGCTTTCTTT

v_gene: TRBV6-5
abundance: -
j_gene: TRBJ1-1
d_gene: -
CDR3aa: CASSYGRNTEAFF
CDR3nt: TGTGCCAGCAGTTATGGGCGGAACACTGAAGCTTTCTTT

v_gene: TRBV11-3
abundance: -
j_gene: TRBJ2-3
d_gene: -
CDR3aa: CASTNRVGTDTQYF
CDR3nt: TGTGCCAGCACCAACAGGGTGGGGACAGATACGCAGTATTTT

v_gene: TRBV2
abundance: -
j_gene: TRBJ1-5
d_gene: TRBD1
CDR3aa: CASSVRQGGSNQPQHF
CDR3nt: TGTGCCAGCAGTGTTCGACAGGGGGGAAGCAATCAGCCCCAGCATTTT

v_gene: TRBV7-2
abundance: -
j_gene: TRBJ2-7
d_gene: -
CDR3aa: CASSFGAGYEQYF
CDR3nt: TGTGCCAGCAGCTTTGGGGCCGGCTACGAGCAGTACTTC

v_gene: TRBV5-4
abundance: -
j_gene: TRBJ2-6
d_gene: TRBD1
CDR3aa: CASSLGQGARGANVLTF
CDR3nt: TGTGCCAGCAGCCTGGGACAGGGGGCGCGAGGGGCCAACGTCCTGACTTTC

v_gene: TRBV19
abundance: -
j_gene: TRBJ2-1
d_gene: TRBD1
CDR3aa: CASSMGTGGLHEQFF
CDR3nt: TGTGCCAGTAGTATGGGGACAGGGGGACTCCATGAGCAGTTCTTC

v_gene: TRBV21-1
abundance: -
j_gene: TRBJ1-4
d_gene: -
CDR3aa: CASSKSGGHTNEKLFF
CDR3nt: TGTGCCAGCAGCAAATCAGGGGGGCATACTAATGAAAAACTGTTTTTT

v_gene: TRBV6-2/TRBV6-3
abundance: -
j_gene: TRBJ1-5
d_gene: -
CDR3aa: CATTPGGSNQPQHF
CDR3nt: TGTGCCACCACCCCTGGCGGGAGCAATCAGCCCCAGCATTTT

v_gene: TRBV19
abundance: -
j_gene: TRBJ1-2
d_gene: TRBD1
CDR3aa: CASGTGENGYTF
CDR3nt: TGTGCCAGTGGGACAGGGGAGAATGGCTACACCTTC

v_gene: TRBV27
abundance: -
j_gene: TRBJ2-1
d_gene: -
CDR3aa: CASGRGKGTYNEQFF
CDR3nt: TGTGCCAGCGGCCGGGGTAAGGGTACCTACAATGAGCAGTTCTTC

v_gene: TRBV28
abundance: -
j_gene: TRBJ2-7
d_gene: TRBD2
CDR3aa: CASSFSIPGTSGYSSYEQYF
CDR3nt: TGTGCCAGCAGTTTTTCAATCCCCGGGACTAGCGGGTACAGCTCCTACGAGCAGTACTTC

v_gene: TRBV5-5
abundance: -
j_gene: TRBJ1-3
d_gene: -
CDR3aa: CASSLDRYSGNTIYF
CDR3nt: TGTGCCAGCAGCCTCGACAGGTACTCTGGAAACACCATATATTTT

v_gene: TRBV28
abundance: few
j_gene: TRBJ2-2
d_gene: -
CDR3aa: CATRRGPNTGELFF
CDR3nt: TGTGCCACCCGGCGTGGACCGAACACCGGGGAGCTGTTTTTT

v_gene: TRBV27
abundance: -
j_gene: TRBJ2-2
d_gene: TRBD2
CDR3aa: CASSGTSGRPGELFF
CDR3nt: TGTGCCAGCTCAGGGACTAGCGGGAGACCCGGGGAGCTGTTTTTT

v_gene: TRBV24-1
abundance: -
j_gene: TRBJ2-7
d_gene: TRBD1
CDR3aa: CATSEGTGALSEQYF
CDR3nt: TGTGCCACCAGTGAGGGGACAGGGGCTTTATCCGAGCAGTACTTC

v_gene: TRBV5-1
abundance: -
j_gene: TRBJ1-1
d_gene: -
CDR3aa: CASSLSRNTEAFF
CDR3nt: TGCGCCAGCAGTCTCTCCAGGAACACTGAAGCTTTCTTT

v_gene: TRBV9
abundance: -
j_gene: TRBJ1-2
d_gene: -
CDR3aa: CASSVDGGEIYGYTF
CDR3nt: TGTGCCAGCAGCGTAGACGGGGGCGAAATCTATGGCTACACCTTC

v_gene: TRBV6-4
abundance: -
j_gene: TRBJ2-2
d_gene: -
CDR3aa: CASSESQGLSGELFF
CDR3nt: TGTGCCAGCAGTGAGAGTCAGGGGTTGTCCGGGGAGCTGTTTTTT

v_gene: TRBV27
abundance: -
j_gene: TRBJ2-7
d_gene: TRBD1
CDR3aa: CASSTGQGTEQYF
CDR3nt: TGTGCCAGCAGTACCGGACAGGGAACCGAGCAGTACTTC

v_gene: TRBV28
abundance: few
j_gene: TRBJ2-7
d_gene: TRBD2
CDR3aa: CASCGRERDYEQYF
CDR3nt: TGTGCCAGCTGCGGGCGGGAGCGGGACTACGAGCAGTACTTC

v_gene: TRBV19
abundance: -
j_gene: TRBJ1-4
d_gene: TRBD1
CDR3aa: CASSIYRQGGEKLFF
CDR3nt: TGTGCCAGTAGTATTTATCGACAGGGAGGTGAAAAACTGTTTTTT

v_gene: TRBV28
abundance: -
j_gene: TRBJ2-3
d_gene: TRBD2
CDR3aa: CASSPQLAGRTDTQYF
CDR3nt: TGTGCCAGCAGTCCCCAGCTAGCGGGGCGCACAGATACGCAGTATTTT

v_gene: TRBV4-1
abundance: -
j_gene: TRBJ1-5
d_gene: -
CDR3aa: CASSLDSDQPQHF
CDR3nt: TGCGCCAGCAGCCTGGACAGTGATCAGCCCCAGCATTTT

v_gene: TRBV6-5
abundance: -
j_gene: TRBJ1-5
d_gene: -
CDR3aa: CASSLDRTRNQPQHF
CDR3nt: TGTGCCAGCAGCTTAGACAGGACACGCAATCAGCCCCAGCATTTT

v_gene: TRBV14
abundance: -
j_gene: TRBJ2-3
d_gene: TRBD2
CDR3aa: CASSQVGLAADTQYF
CDR3nt: TGTGCCAGCAGCCAAGTAGGACTAGCGGCAGATACGCAGTATTTT

v_gene: TRBV19
abundance: -
j_gene: TRBJ1-1
d_gene: -
CDR3aa: CASKVGGPNTEAFF
CDR3nt: TGTGCCAGTAAAGTTGGGGGCCCGAACACTGAAGCTTTCTTT

v_gene: TRBV28
abundance: -
j_gene: TRBJ2-7
d_gene: -
CDR3aa: CASGNGSPFKQYF
CDR3nt: TGTGCCAGCGGAAACGGGAGTCCATTTAAGCAGTACTTC

v_gene: TRBV19
abundance: -
j_gene: TRBJ1-3
d_gene: TRBD1
CDR3aa: CASSTPGQYVSSGNTIYF
CDR3nt: TGTGCCAGTAGTACGCCGGGACAGTACGTATCCTCTGGAAACACCATATATTTT

v_gene: TRBV4-1
abundance: once
j_gene: TRBJ1-1
d_gene: -
CDR3aa: CASSQDRTYTEAFF
CDR3nt: TGCGCCAGCAGCCAAGACCGGACCTACACTGAAGCTTTCTTT